This is a list of T cell receptor beta chains from one sample in a study of cytomegalovirus exposure and HLA in healthy donors. Measured with immunoSEQ multiplex PCR; TCRdb has only the in-frame clones, and not every one. The sample carries some 150,000 clones, approximately 77% recorded once. The sequencing sample was made of PBMCs. The receptors stem from a woman in her thirties or forties in good health and CMV-seronegative. The CDR3 runs from the conserved cysteine through the conserved F or W. Fields, in order: D gene, V gene, clone size, J gene, CDR3 DNA, CDR3 protein. The D gene is left open where the match is weak. Clone size appears in some rows only: once, few, many, or a class for an expanded clone.

>NA|TRBV27|NA|TRBJ1-4
TGTGCCAGCAGTTTCTCCGGTCCGCTGAGAGCTGAAAAACTGTTTTTT
CASSFSGPLRAEKLFF
>TRBD1|TRBV18|NA|TRBJ2-5
TGTGCCAGCTCACCATGGGGGGACAGGAAGACCAGTAGGACCCAGTACTTC
CASSPWGDRKTSRTQYF
>TRBD1|TRBV15|NA|TRBJ1-1
TGTGCCACCAGCAGAGATCGAGGAGGGGGCAGGACTGAAGCTTTCTTT
CATSRDRGGGRTEAFF
>NA|TRBV15|few|TRBJ1-3
TGTGCCACCAGCAGTAACTCTGGAAACACCATATATTTT
CATSSNSGNTIYF
>NA|TRBV28|NA|TRBJ2-3
TGTGCCAGCAGGAAAACAGGGTTTATGCCAGATACGCAGTATTTT
CASRKTGFMPDTQYF
>TRBD1|TRBV7-9|NA|TRBJ1-2
TGTGCCAGCACCCTGGGGGGACAGGGGTTACATGGCTACACCTTC
CASTLGGQGLHGYTF
>NA|TRBV29-1|NA|TRBJ2-1
TGCAGCGTTGTCCAGGGAGGCAATGAGCAGTTCTTC
CSVVQGGNEQFF
>NA|TRBV27|NA|TRBJ2-3
TGTGCCAGCAGTGGGACTCAGGGGGAAGATACGCAGTATTTT
CASSGTQGEDTQYF
>TRBD1|TRBV7-2|NA|TRBJ2-7
TGTGCCAGCAGCTTTGAGACAGGGTACGAGCAGTACTTC
CASSFETGYEQYF
>TRBD2|TRBV7-3|NA|TRBJ2-1
TGTGCCAGCAGCTTAAAGGATCGAGATTGGGGGGGTTACAATGAGCAGTTCTTC
CASSLKDRDWGGYNEQFF
>NA|TRBV5-1|NA|TRBJ1-4
TGCGCCAGCAGCTTACTTGCAACTAATGAAAAACTGTTTTTT
CASSLLATNEKLFF
>TRBD1|TRBV5-8|NA|TRBJ1-3
TGTGCCAGCAGCTCCGGACAGGGGGTAGCTGGAAACACCATATATTTT
CASSSGQGVAGNTIYF
>TRBD2|TRBV7-3|NA|TRBJ2-1
TGTGCCAGCAGCTTAGCCAGCGGGGGAGCTAGCTCCTACAATGAGCAGTTCTTC
CASSLASGGASSYNEQFF
>TRBD1|TRBV2|NA|TRBJ1-5
TGTGCCAGCAATACAGGGGCTAGCAATCAGCCCCAGCATTTT
CASNTGASNQPQHF
>NA|TRBV6-1|NA|TRBJ1-5
TGTGCCAGCAGCACCTCGGATCAGCCCCAGCATTTT
CASSTSDQPQHF
>TRBD1|TRBV29-1|few|TRBJ1-2
TGCAGCGTCGAGGGACAGGGGGCCCGTGGCTACACCTTC
CSVEGQGARGYTF